This entry lists 4 T cell receptor beta chains sequenced from one sample in a study of blood T cells in healthy people across ages. With a J-beta primer mix and a sample-barcoded 5' primer, a second PCR ran about 7 to 12 cycles. TCRdb itself ran the 5' RACE reads through MiXCR, one entry per CDR3 protein. In the table there are approximately 800,000 distinct CDR3 sequences, 53% of which are singletons. Sequences were obtained from blood. These receptors were obtained from an elderly man in good health.

V is TRBV18 and J is TRBJ2-7; 10 nucleotides align to TRBD1. Germline V gene sequence: CDR1 KGHSH, CDR2 LQKENI. The CDR3 has 15 amino acids. V lost 2 bases and J lost 3; bases outside the gene matches: 4. The CDR3, as DNA: TGTGCCAGCTCACCATATGGGACAGGGGTCTACGAGCAGTACTTC. This gives the protein CASSPYGTGVYEQYF.

This chain connects TRBV28 to TRBJ2-3; TRBD2 agrees at 8 bases. The CDR3 covers 17 residues. Germline V lookup: CDR1 MDHEN, CDR2 SYDVKM. V was clipped by 6 bases and J by 4 bases; unmatched bases: 15. The CDR3 region has the DNA TGTGCCAGCAGCTCGGGCACCGGGGGGGATCTACCAGATACGCAGTATTTT. Translating gives CASSSGTGGDLPDTQYF. The full variable domain, completed using reference TRBV28 and TRBJ2-3, is DVKVTQSSRYLVKRTGEKVFLECVQDMDHENMFWYRQDPGLGLRLIYFSYDVKMKEKGDIPEGYSVSREKKERFSLILESASTNQTSMYLCASSSGTGGDLPDTQYFGPGTRLTVL.

A note on this clonotype: An end of the junction does not agree with germline; a read error may underlie this. The chain employs TRBV20-1 and TRBJ2-1; weak D call: TRBD2 (6 bases). The CDR3 runs to 14 residues. The germline gives CDR1 DFQATT, CDR2 SNEGSKA (reference sequence). CDR3 sequence reads: CSASIGSSYNGQFF. CDR3 in DNA: TGCAGTGCTAGTATCGGGAGCTCCTACAATGGGCAGTTCTTC.

This clonotype was recorded once. Because the CDR3's place on the DNA is in doubt, the DNA is left out and the CDR3 is given as listed by TCRdb. The rearrangement uses TRBV5-5 and TRBJ2-3; TRBD2, the D gene given by the table, was not confirmed from the DNA. Inclusive of both ends, the CDR3 amounts to 17 amino acids. From germline, CDR1 is SGHKS and CDR2 YYEKEE (reference sequence). The CDR3 sequence is CASSLVGSGSGHRYAYF.